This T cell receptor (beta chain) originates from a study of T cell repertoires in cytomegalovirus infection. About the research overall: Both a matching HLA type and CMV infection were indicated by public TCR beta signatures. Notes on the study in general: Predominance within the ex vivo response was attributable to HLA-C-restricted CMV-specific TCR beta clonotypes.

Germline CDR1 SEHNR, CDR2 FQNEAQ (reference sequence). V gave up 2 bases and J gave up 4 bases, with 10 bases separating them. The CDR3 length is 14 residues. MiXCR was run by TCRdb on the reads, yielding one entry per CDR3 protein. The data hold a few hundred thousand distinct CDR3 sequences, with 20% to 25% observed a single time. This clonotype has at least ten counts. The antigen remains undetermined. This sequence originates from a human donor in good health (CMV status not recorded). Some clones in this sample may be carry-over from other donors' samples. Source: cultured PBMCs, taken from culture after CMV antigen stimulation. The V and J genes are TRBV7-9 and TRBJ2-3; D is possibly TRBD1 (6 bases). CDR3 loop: CASSLRDNADTQYF. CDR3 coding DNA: TGTGCCAGCAGCTTAAGGGACAACGCAGATACGCAGTATTTT.